This T cell receptor (beta chain) was retrieved from a study of identical twins. A universal primer site was added by template switching, and unique molecular identifiers were carried by the cDNA. TCRdb independently ran MiXCR on the 5' RACE reads; one entry per CDR3 protein. The data contain just under 650,000 distinct CDR3 sequences, just over 7% of them singletons. This clonotype was seen a handful of times. Trimming took off 6 bases at V and 2 bases at J, with 13 bases between the two ends. The CDR3 length is 14 residues. In germline, CDR1 is MGHDK, CDR2 SYGVNS. The same sample was also used in a study of yellow fever vaccine responses in identical twins. This second study notes: A vaccine T cell response that seemed partly convergent and partly personalized was reported in twins.

This clonotype originated in a young woman in good health. This rearrangement joins TRBV25-1 to TRBJ1-1; D gene unclear. The sample was PBMCs. The CDR3 DNA is TGTGCCAGCAGGGAGGCGGGGTCTAACACTGAAGCTTTCTTT. Its protein is CASREAGSNTEAFF.